This T cell receptor beta chain was captured in a study of blood T cell repertoires in COVID-19. Overall study: Acute and convalescent COVID-19 samples came from the United States, Italy and Spain.

The CDR3 has 14 residues. Germline lookup yields CDR1 KGHDR and CDR2 SFDVKD. Trimming cost V 8 bases and J 0 bases, with 9 bases left between them. The data were produced by immunoSEQ multiplex PCR, yet TCRdb's version contains in-frame clones alone and is incomplete. This sample has 25,000 to 35,000 clones, with 90% to 95% found just once. What was sequenced was peripheral blood. The origin of this receptor is a woman in her sixties or seventies with COVID-19, enrolled during active disease. The gene calls are TRBV24-1 and TRBJ2-2; a weak D match, TRBD1 (5 bases). The CDR3 nucleotides read TGTGCCACCATGGGCAGGGCGAACACCGGGGAGCTGTTTTTT. Residues: CATMGRANTGELFF.